The T cell receptor beta chain under discussion was sequenced for a study of blood T cells in healthy people across ages. Notes on the study in general: Measured against age, TCR beta diversity per million T cells decreased in a roughly linear manner.

Sample-barcoded 5' priming and a J-beta primer mix drove a second PCR of 7 to 11 cycles. One entry per CDR3 protein results from TCRdb running MiXCR on the 5' RACE reads. There are 700,000 or so distinct CDR3 sequences in the sample; around 38% occur only once, and roughly 30% lies in the top ten. Note on this clonotype: The target antigen is unknown.

The sample comprised blood. The clonotype comes from a man older than 75 in good health.

The CDR3 DNA is TGTGCCATCAGGGGGGGCGGACAGGGAGGACTAGCCACCTACAATGAGCAGTTCTTC. This gives the protein CAIRGGGQGGLATYNEQFF. The rearrangement uses TRBV10-3 and TRBJ2-1; TRBD1 or TRBD2 may be the D gene (8 bases each). This CDR3 contains 19 residues. The V end was cut by 6 bases, the J end by 2 bases, with 26 bases between. In germline, CDR1 is ENHRY, CDR2 SYGVKD.